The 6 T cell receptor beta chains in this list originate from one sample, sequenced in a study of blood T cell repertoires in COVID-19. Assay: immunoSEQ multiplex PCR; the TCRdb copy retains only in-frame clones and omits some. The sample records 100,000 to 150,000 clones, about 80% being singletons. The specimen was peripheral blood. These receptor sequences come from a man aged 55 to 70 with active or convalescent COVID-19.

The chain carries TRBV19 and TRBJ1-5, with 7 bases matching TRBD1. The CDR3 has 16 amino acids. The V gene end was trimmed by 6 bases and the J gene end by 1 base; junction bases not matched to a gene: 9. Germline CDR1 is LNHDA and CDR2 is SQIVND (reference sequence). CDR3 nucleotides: TGTGCCAGTAGGTACAGGGGCGAAGGCAGCAATCAGCCCCAGCATTTT. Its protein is CASRYRGEGSNQPQHF. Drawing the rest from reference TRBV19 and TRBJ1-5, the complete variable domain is DGGITQSPKYLFRKEGQNVTLSCEQNLNHDAMYWYRQDPGQGLRLIYYSQIVNDFQKGDIAEGYSVSREKKESFPLTVTSAQKNPTAFYLCASRYRGEGSNQPQHFGDGTRLSIL.

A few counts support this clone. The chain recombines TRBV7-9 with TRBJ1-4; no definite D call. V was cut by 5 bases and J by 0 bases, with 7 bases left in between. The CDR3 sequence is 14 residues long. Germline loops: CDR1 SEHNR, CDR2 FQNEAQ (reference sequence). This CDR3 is CASSRDTTNEKLFF. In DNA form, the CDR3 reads TGTGCCAGCAGCAGGGATACAACTAATGAAAAACTGTTTTTT.

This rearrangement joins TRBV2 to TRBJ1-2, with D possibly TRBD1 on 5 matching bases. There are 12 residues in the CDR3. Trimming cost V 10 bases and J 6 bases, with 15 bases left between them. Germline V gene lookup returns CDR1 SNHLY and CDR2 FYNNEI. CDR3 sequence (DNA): TGTGCCACTGATCGGACACTGGATGGCTACACCTTC. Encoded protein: CATDRTLDGYTF.

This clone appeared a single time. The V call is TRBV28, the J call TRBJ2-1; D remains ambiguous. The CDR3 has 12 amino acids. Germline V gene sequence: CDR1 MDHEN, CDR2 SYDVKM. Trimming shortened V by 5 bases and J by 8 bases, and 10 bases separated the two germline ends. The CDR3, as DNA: TGTGCCAGCAGTCTAGTGTTCTATGAGCAGTTCTTC. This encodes CASSLVFYEQFF.

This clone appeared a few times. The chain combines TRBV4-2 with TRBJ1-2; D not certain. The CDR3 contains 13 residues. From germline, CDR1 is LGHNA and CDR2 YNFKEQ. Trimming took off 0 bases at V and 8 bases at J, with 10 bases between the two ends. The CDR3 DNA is TGTGCCAGCAGCCAAGAAGATACGAGAGGCTACACCTTC. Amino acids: CASSQEDTRGYTF.

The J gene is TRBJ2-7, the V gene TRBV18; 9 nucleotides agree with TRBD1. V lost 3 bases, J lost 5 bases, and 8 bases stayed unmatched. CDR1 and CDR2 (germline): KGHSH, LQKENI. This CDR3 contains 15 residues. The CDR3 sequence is CASSPLGQGDHEQYF. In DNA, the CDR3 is TGTGCCAGCTCACCTTTGGGACAGGGAGACCACGAGCAGTACTTC.